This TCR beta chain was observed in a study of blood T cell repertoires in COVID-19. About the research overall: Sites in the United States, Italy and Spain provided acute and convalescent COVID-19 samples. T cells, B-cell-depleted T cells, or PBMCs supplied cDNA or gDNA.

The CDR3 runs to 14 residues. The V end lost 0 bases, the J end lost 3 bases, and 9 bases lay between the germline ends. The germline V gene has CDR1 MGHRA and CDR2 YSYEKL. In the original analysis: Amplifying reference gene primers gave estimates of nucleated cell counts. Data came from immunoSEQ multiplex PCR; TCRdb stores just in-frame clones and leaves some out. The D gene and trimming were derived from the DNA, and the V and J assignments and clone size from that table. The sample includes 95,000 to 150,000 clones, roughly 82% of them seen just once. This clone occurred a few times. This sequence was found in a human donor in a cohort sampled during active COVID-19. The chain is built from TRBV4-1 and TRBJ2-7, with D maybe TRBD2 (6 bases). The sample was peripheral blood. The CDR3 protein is CASSQDPGDYEQYF. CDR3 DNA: TGCGCCAGCAGCCAAGACCCGGGAGACTACGAGCAGTACTTC.